What follows are 10 T cell receptor beta chains derived from one specimen sequenced in a study of T cells in Graves' hyperthyroidism and ophthalmopathy. There were TCR beta CDR3 regions amplified from RNA transcripts. The study used the HTBI primer set for a first-round RT-PCR of the TCR CDR3. TCRdb fed the multiplex PCR reads into MiXCR, producing one record per CDR3 protein. The sample shows some 650,000 distinct CDR3 sequences, 16% of them seen only once. Sequencing used blood. These receptors all stem from a woman in her thirties or forties with Graves' ophthalmopathy.

This clonotype was counted ten times or more. CDR3 region: CASSQAGGGTGELFF. CDR3 bases: TGTGCCAGCAGCCAAGCCGGGGGTGGGACCGGGGAGCTGTTTTTT. The V call is TRBV3-1, the J call TRBJ2-2; maybe TRBD2 (6 bases). V lost 1 base and J lost 5, with 11 bases in between. This CDR3 comprises 15 residues. Per the germline V gene, CDR1 is LGHDT and CDR2 is YNNKEL (reference sequence).

This chain connects TRBV20-1 to TRBJ2-3; 9 positions match TRBD2. CDR1 and CDR2 from the germline V gene are DFQATT and SNEGSKA (reference sequence). This CDR3 is built from 14 residues. V shed 5 bases, J shed 2 bases, and the junction held 5 bases outside the gene matches. This CDR3 is CSAPSGGNTDTQYF. The CDR3 nucleotides are TGCAGTGCTCCCAGCGGGGGGAACACAGATACGCAGTATTTT.

The J gene is TRBJ2-3, the V gene TRBV5-4; D gene uncertain. CDR1 is SGHNT, CDR2 YYREEE, per germline (reference sequence). This CDR3 spans 15 amino acids. Trimming removed 4 bases at V and 5 bases at J, with 17 bases between. CDR3 nucleotide sequence: TGTGCCAGCAGCACCGGCCAATTGGGCATAGATACGCAGTATTTT. Its translation is CASSTGQLGIDTQYF.

The V and J genes are TRBV5-8 and TRBJ1-1; no definite D call. Germline values: CDR1 SGHTS, CDR2 YDEGEE. The CDR3 is 15 residues long. The V and J ends lost 7 bases and 1 base respectively, with 17 bases between them. As DNA, the CDR3 is TGTGCCAGCCGAAAGCAGATGGACTGGAACACTGAAGCTTTCTTT. Protein product: CASRKQMDWNTEAFF.

This clonotype was counted at least ten times. The chain carries TRBV20-1 and TRBJ1-6; 11 nucleotides line up with TRBD1. There are 15 residues in the CDR3. V was clipped by 3 bases and J by 7 bases; unmatched bases: 5. Germline V gene lookup returns CDR1 DFQATT and CDR2 SNEGSKA (reference sequence). CDR3 sequence: CSARDRGLWNSPLHF. The CDR3 DNA follows: TGCAGTGCTAGGGACAGGGGGCTCTGGAATTCACCCCTCCACTTT.

This clonotype has ten or more counts. This rearrangement joins TRBV11-2 to TRBJ2-5, with 7 bases fitting TRBD1. V lost 2 bases, J lost 2 bases, and 8 bases stayed unmatched. The CDR3 loop spans 16 amino acids. The V gene's germline CDR1 is SGHAT and CDR2 FQNNGV. As DNA, the CDR3 is TGTGCCAGCAGCTTAAACTCCGGGACAGTTCAAGAGACCCAGTACTTC. Its protein is CASSLNSGTVQETQYF.

Ten or more counts support this clonotype. This chain links TRBV30 with TRBJ1-4; a possible D gene is TRBD1 (6 bases). V was trimmed by 5 bases and J by 7 bases, leaving 14 bases between them. CDR1 GTSNPN and CDR2 SVGIG come from the germline V gene (reference sequence). The CDR3 runs to 13 residues. The CDR3 sequence: CAWGGGPGEKLFF. CDR3 nucleotides: TGTGCCTGGGGTGGGGGGCCTGGTGAAAAACTGTTTTTT.

Only a few counts were recorded for this clonotype. This chain uses TRBV7-9 with TRBJ2-7; D perhaps matches TRBD2 (6 bases). Trimming pared 1 base from V and 2 bases from J, leaving 12 bases between. The CDR3 has 15 amino acids. Per germline, CDR1 SEHNR and CDR2 FQNEAQ (reference sequence). The CDR3 reads CASSLVGGVTYEQYF. Here the CDR3 DNA reads TGTGCCAGCAGCTTAGTGGGCGGGGTAACCTACGAGCAGTACTTC. The whole variable domain, remainder taken from reference TRBV7-9 and TRBJ2-7, is DTGVSQNPRHKITKRGQNVTFRCDPISEHNRLYWYRQTLGQGPEFLTYFQNEAQLEKSRLLSDRFSAERPKGSFSTLEIQRTEQGDSAMYLCASSLVGGVTYEQYFGPGTRLTVT.

Ten or more counts support this clonotype. The rearrangement joins TRBV30 to TRBJ2-5; a possible D gene is TRBD1 (5 bases). Trimming left V 7 bases short and J 4 bases short, with 13 bases between. The CDR3 consists of 12 residues. The V gene's germline CDR1 is GTSNPN and CDR2 SVGIG (reference sequence). CDR3 nucleotide sequence: TGTGCCTCCAGACAGTTAGGAGAGACCCAGTACTTC. The encoded protein is CASRQLGETQYF.

In this sample, this clonotype turned up a few times. The chain recombines TRBV11-1 with TRBJ1-3; D possibly corresponds to TRBD1 (5 bases). The CDR3 covers 14 residues. The germline V gene has CDR1 SGHAT and CDR2 FQDESV (reference sequence). The ends were cut back, 5 bases at V and 8 bases at J, with 16 bases in the middle. CDR3 DNA: TGTGCCAGCAGCCTACCGGGACGAGGGGACACCATATATTTT. Residues: CASSLPGRGDTIYF.